A few counts support the clone carrying this TCR beta chain. The data belong to a study of blood T cell repertoires in COVID-19. Study-wide background: From the United States, Italy and Spain came samples of acute and convalescent COVID-19. T cells, B-cell-depleted T cells, or PBMCs supplied cDNA or gDNA.

In germline, CDR1 is MDHEN, CDR2 SYDVKM. Deletions cut 4 bases from V and 2 bases from J, with 9 bases between. The CDR3 loop spans 13 amino acids. Original processing notes: Amplified reference gene primers provided the basis for estimating nucleated cell counts. Using immunoSEQ multiplex PCR, the repertoire was profiled, and TCRdb retains in-frame clones only, with some absent. V and J calls and clone size come straight from that table; D and trimming were deduced from the DNA. The sample lists about 100,000 clones, around 64% occurring once. The source of this sequence is a woman in her 40s with acute or convalescent COVID-19. The sample comprised peripheral blood. The V and J genes are TRBV28 and TRBJ2-7, with D perhaps matching TRBD1 (5 bases). CDR3 bases: TGTGCCAGCAGTTCGCCAGGGCCCTACGAGCAGTACTTC. This encodes CASSSPGPYEQYF.